The T cell receptor (beta chain) under discussion was sequenced for a study of cytomegalovirus exposure and HLA in healthy donors. With respect to this clone: What it recognizes is unknown. One junction end does not reproduce the germline sequence, and a read error may be involved. Other nucleotide sequences from this sample produce the same CDR3.

Overall study results and limits: Immune exposure information available was restricted to CMV serostatus. Researchers reported that a few CMV-associated chains were confirmed in vitro as CMV antigen-specific.

This CDR3 has 15 amino acids. The germline V gene has CDR1 MNHEY and CDR2 SMNVEV (reference sequence). PCR involved 60 Vbeta and 13 Jbeta primers. The repertoire was sequenced with immunoSEQ multiplex PCR; TCRdb's copy has only in-frame clones and lacks some. Of over 150,000 clones listed, around 70% are singletons. The receptor comes from a man aged 30 to 39 in good health and CMV-seronegative. The source material was PBMCs. J is TRBJ2-7 and V is TRBV27; 9 nucleotides match TRBD1. CDR3: CASRVGTGYAYEQYF. The CDR3 DNA is TGTGCCAGCAGGGTAGGGACAGGGTATGCCTACGAGCAGTATTTC.